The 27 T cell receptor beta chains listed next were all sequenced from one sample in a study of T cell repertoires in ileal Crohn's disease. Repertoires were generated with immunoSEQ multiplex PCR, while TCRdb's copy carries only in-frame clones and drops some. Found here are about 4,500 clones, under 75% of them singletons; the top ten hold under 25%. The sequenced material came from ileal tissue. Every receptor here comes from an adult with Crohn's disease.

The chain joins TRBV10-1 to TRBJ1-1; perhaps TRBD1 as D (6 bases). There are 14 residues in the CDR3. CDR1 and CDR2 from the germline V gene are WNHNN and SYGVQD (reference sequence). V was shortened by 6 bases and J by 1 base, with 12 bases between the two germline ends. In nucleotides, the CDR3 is TGCGCCAGCAGCCGGGACATGACGAACACTGAAGCTTTCTTT. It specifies CASSRDMTNTEAFF.

This chain's CDR3 is CATRGIANTEAFF. The CDR3 DNA is TGTGCCACTAGGGGGATAGCTAACACTGAAGCTTTCTTT. This chain links TRBV6-5 with TRBJ1-1, with a possible D match to TRBD1 (6 bases). Germline values: CDR1 MNHEY, CDR2 SVGAGI. The V and J ends lost 10 bases and 2 bases respectively, with 14 bases between them. The CDR3 spans 13 residues.

CDR3 region: CASSPTYRGATETQYF. In DNA, the CDR3 is TGTGCCAGCAGCCCGACCTACAGGGGCGCTACAGAGACCCAGTACTTC. The rearrangement links TRBV5-4 to TRBJ2-5; 7 positions agree with TRBD1. CDR1 and CDR2 from the germline V gene are SGHNT and YYREEE (reference sequence). V shed 4 bases and J 4 bases; nucleotides not matched to a gene: 13. CDR3 length: 16 residues.

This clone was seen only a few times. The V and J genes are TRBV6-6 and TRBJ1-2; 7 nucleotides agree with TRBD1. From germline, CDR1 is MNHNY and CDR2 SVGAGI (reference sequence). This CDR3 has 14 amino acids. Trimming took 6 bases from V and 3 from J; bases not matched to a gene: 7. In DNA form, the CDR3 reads TGTGCCAGCAGCTCAGAGACAGGGCACTATGGCTACACCTTC. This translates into CASSSETGHYGYTF.

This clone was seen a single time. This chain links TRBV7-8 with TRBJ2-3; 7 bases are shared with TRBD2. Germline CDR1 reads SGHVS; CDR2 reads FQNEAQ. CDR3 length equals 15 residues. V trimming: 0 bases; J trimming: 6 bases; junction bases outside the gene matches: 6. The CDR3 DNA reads TGTGCCAGCAGCTTAGCTCGCGGGAGCTGGGATACGCAGTATTTT. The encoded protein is CASSLARGSWDTQYF.

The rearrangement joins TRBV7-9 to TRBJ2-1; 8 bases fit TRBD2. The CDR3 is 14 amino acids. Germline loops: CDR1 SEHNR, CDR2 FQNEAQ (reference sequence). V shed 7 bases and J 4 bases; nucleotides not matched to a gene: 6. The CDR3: CASTHSGAYNEQFF. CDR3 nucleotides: TGTGCCAGCACCCATAGCGGGGCTTACAATGAGCAGTTCTTC.

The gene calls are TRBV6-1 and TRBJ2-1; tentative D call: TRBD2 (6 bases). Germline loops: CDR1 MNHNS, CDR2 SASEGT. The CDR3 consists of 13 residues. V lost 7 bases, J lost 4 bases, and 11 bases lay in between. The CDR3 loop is CASTLARYNEQFF. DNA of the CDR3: TGTGCCAGCACCCTAGCGCGGTACAATGAGCAGTTCTTC.

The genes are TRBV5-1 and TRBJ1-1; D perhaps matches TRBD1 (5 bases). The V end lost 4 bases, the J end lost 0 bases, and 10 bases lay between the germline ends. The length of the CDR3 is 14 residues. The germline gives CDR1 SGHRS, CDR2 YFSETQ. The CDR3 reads CASSTKTVNTEAFF. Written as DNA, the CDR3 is TGCGCCAGCAGCACTAAGACAGTGAACACTGAAGCTTTCTTT.

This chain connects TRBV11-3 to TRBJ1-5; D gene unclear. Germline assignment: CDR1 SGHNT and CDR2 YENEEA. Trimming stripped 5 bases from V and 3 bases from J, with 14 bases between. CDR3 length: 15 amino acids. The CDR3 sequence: CASSPAAGPNQPQHF. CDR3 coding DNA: TGTGCCAGCAGCCCCGCGGCGGGTCCCAATCAGCCCCAGCATTTT.

CDR3 in amino acids: CASSSRTGLAASRETQYF. CDR3 sequence (DNA): TGTGCCAGCAGCTCGAGGACCGGACTAGCGGCCTCCAGGGAGACCCAGTACTTC. The genes are TRBV11-3 and TRBJ2-5; 10 positions agree with TRBD2. Losses at the gene ends were 4 bases for V and 5 bases for J; bases not matched to a gene: 16. Germline lookup yields CDR1 SGHNT and CDR2 YENEEA. This CDR3 comprises 18 residues.

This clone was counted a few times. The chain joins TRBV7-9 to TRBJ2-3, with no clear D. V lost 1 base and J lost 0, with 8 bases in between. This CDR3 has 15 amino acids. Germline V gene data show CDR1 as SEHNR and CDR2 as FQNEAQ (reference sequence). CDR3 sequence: CASSLVRSSTDTQYF. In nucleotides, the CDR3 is TGTGCCAGCAGCTTAGTGAGATCTAGCACAGATACGCAGTATTTT.

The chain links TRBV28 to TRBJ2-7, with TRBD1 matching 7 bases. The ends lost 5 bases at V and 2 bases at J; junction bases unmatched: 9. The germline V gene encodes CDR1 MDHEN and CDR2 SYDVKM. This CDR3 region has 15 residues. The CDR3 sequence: CASSSPGTDTYEQYF. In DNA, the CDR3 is TGTGCCAGCAGTAGTCCCGGGACAGATACCTACGAGCAGTACTTC.

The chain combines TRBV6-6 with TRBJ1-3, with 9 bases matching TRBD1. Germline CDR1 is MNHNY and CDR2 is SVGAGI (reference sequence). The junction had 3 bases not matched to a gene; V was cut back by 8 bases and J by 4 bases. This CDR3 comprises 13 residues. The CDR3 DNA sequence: TGTGCCAGCGGGACAGGGCTCGGAAACACCATATATTTT. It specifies CASGTGLGNTIYF.

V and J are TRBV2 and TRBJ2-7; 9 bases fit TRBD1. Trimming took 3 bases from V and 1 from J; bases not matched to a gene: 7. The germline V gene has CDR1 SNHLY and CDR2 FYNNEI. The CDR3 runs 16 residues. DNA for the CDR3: TGTGCCAGCAGTGATGTGGGACAGGGCACTTCCTACGAGCAGTACTTC. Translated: CASSDVGQGTSYEQYF.

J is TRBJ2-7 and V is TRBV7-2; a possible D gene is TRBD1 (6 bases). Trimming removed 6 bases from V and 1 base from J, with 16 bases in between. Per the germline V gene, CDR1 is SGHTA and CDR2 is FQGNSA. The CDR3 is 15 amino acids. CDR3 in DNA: TGTGCCAGCAGACCCAGCCAGGGGCAGTCCTACGAGCAGTACTTC. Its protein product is CASRPSQGQSYEQYF.

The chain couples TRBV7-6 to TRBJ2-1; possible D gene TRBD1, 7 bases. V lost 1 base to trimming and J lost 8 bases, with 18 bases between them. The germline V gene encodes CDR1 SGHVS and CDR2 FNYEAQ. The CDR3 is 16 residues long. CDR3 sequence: CASSLGGGGPFHEQFF. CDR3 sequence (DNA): TGTGCCAGCAGCTTAGGCGGAGGGGGCCCCTTCCATGAGCAGTTCTTC.

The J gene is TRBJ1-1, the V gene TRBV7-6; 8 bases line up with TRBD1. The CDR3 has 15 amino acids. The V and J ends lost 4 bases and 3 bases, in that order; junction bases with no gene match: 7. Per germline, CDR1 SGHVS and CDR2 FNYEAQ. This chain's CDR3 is CASSSARGPYTEAFF. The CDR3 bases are TGTGCCAGCAGCTCCGCCAGGGGGCCATACACTGAAGCTTTCTTT.

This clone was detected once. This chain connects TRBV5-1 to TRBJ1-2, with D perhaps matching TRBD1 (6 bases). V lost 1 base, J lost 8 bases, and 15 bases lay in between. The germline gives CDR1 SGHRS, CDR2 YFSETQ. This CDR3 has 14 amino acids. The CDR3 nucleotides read TGCGCCAGCAGCTTGATGAGGACAGAGGGGGGCTACACCTTC. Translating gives CASSLMRTEGGYTF.

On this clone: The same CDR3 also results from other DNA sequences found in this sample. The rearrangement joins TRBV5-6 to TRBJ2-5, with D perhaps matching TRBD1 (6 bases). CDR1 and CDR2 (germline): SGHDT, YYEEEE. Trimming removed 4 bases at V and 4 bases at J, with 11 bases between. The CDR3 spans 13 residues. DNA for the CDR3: TGTGCCAGCAGCGCGACAGGCAGAGAGACCCAGTACTTC. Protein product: CASSATGRETQYF. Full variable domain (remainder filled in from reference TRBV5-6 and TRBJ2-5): DAGVTQSPTHLIKTRGQQVTLRCSPKSGHDTVSWYQQALGQGPQFIFQYYEEEERQRGNFPDRFSGHQFPNYSSELNVNALLLGDSALYLCASSATGRETQYFGPGTRLLVL.

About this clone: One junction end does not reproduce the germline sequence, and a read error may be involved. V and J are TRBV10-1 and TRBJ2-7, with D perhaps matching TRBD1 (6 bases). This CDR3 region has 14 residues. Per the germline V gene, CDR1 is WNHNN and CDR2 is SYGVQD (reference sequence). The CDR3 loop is CASGRDTASYEQYF. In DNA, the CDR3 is TGCGCCAGCGGCCGGGACACTGCCTCCTATGAGCAGTACTTC.

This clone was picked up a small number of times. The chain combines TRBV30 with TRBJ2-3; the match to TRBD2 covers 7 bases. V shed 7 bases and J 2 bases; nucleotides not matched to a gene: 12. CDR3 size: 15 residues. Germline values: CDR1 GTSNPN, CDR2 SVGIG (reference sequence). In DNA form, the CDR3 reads TGTGCCTCCGATGGACTGACTAGCTCCACAGATACGCAGTATTTT. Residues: CASDGLTSSTDTQYF.

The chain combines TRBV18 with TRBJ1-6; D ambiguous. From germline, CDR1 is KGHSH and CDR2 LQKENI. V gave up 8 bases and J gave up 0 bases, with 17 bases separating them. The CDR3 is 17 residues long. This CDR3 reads CASTPGVRASYNSPLHF. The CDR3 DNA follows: TGTGCCAGCACCCCGGGAGTAAGGGCCTCCTATAATTCACCCCTCCACTTT.

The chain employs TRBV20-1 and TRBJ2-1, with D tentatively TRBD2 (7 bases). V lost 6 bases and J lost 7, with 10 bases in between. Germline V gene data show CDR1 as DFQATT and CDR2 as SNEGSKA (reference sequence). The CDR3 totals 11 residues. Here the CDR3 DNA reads TGCAGTGCCGGGGGGCGGAATGAGCAGTTCTTC. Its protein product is CSAGGRNEQFF.

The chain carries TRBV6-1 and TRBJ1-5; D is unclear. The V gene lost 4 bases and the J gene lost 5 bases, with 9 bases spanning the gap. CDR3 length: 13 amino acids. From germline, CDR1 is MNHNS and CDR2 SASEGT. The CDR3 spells CASSVNGDQPQHF. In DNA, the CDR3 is TGTGCCAGCAGTGTAAACGGGGATCAGCCCCAGCATTTT.

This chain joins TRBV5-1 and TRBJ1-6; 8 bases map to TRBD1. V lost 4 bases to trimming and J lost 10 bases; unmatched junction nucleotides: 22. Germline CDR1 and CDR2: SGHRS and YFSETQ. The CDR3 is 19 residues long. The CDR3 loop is CASSAVGPGQGALRSPLHF. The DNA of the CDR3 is TGCGCCAGCAGCGCGGTGGGGCCCGGGCAGGGGGCATTACGGTCACCCCTCCACTTT.

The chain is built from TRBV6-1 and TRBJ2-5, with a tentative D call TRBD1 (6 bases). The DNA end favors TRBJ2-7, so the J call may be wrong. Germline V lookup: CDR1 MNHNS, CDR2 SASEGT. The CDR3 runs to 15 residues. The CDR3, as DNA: TGTGCCAGCACCCGGACAGCCAAGGTAGCTTACGAGCAGTACTTC. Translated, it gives CASTRTAKVAYEQYF.

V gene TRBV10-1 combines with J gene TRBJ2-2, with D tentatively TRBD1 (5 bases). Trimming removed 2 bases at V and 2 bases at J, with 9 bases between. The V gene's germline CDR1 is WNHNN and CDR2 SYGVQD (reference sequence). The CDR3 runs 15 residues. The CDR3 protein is CASSEGHRNTGELFF. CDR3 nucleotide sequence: TGCGCCAGCAGTGAGGGACACCGAAACACCGGGGAGCTGTTTTTT.